The sequence of this T cell receptor beta chain was determined in a study of molecular identifiers for immune sequencing clone quantification (dated by TCRdb to the late 2010s). At the level of the whole study: For a replicate experiment, the RNA from either around 20,000 or 99,000 naive CD8 T cells was divided into five aliquots, and four of those aliquots went on to sequencing. This methods study used CD8 T cells to benchmark TCR RNA copy counting and molecular-identifier clustering-based TCR repertoire sequencing (MIDCIRS). The research as a whole found: Spiked-in Jurkat TCR RNA (approximately 10 copies' worth), which is not part of the donor repertoire, was contained in the naive libraries. Without barcode sub-clustering, chimeric consensus sequences inflated TCR diversity; chimeras reached as high as 47%. Clones above 20 RNA copies held over 97% of molecules in CMV-specific effector cells but under 1% in naive cells. Modeling gave around 3 recovered TCR RNA copies per cell versus 8 to 10 by digital PCR, implying roughly 28% capture efficiency. Highly expanded clone sizes could be underestimated if identical TCR molecules share a barcode. Even against a background of one million naive CD8 T cells, spiked-in Jurkat TCR RNA amounting to a single cell's worth was reported to be detectable.

Comment on this clonotype: Its antigen is not yet known. Base qualities were left out, and no much larger clone turns up one base away.

The cysteine opens and the phenylalanine closes a CDR3 of 15 amino acids. CDR3 DNA is the only sequence kept; it has 45 bases, read in frame from the first base. V is trimmed back by 6 bases and J by 10 bases, and the junction contains 10 bases that no gene match accounts for. From a lookup of the germline V gene, CDR1 and CDR2 are SGHAT and FQNNGV. The library was made by PCR. TCRdb names NextSeq 500 as the instrument used. Bulk TCR libraries were made following a previously described method, with the TCR primers given in Table S5. Total RNA was purified with the Qiagen AllPrep DNA/RNA kit. Before any analysis, reads coming from multiple sequencing runs of the same library were combined into one pool. The study's own analysis went as follows. Reads were retained only if their TCR constant sequence matched exactly, and those retained reads were trimmed to 150 nt and grouped according to their 12-nt molecular barcodes. Reads within each barcode group were sub-clustered using a 15% Levenshtein threshold, and quality-weighted consensus sequences were constructed for each RNA molecule. Non-functional sequences were excluded, and lower-count sequences lying one edit away from another sequence were also excluded. Barcode sub-clusters with fewer than 20% of the maximum read count were removed, based on fitting two negative binomial distributions. TCRdb applied fastp at Q25 and MiXCR to the public reads, then kept only in-frame beta chains. CDR3 protein duplicates are merged, each entry listing the most common genes and DNA. TCRdb's processing, not the authors', yielded these V and J calls. The sample data list under 600,000 distinct CDR3 sequences, and around 23% of these were observed just once. The biggest ten clones account for over 0.6% of the sample.

Libraries of naive CD8 T cells were built from anywhere between about 17,000 and 1,000,000 sorted cells, with 10%, 30% or 50% of the purified RNA used. On a BD FACSAria II, naive CD8 T cells were FACS-sorted as CD8+CD4-CCR7+CD45RA+ and collected into RLT Plus buffer. To test detection sensitivity, Jurkat RNA equivalent to nine to ten TCR copies was spiked into samples of roughly 20,000-1,100,000 naive CD8 T cells. Enrichment of CD8 T cells was done with RosetteSep CD8+ T Cell Enrichment Cocktail plus Ficoll-Paque, and ACK red cell lysis came afterward. The V and J genes are TRBV11-2 and TRBJ2-1; 12 junctional bases match TRBD2. Material for sequencing was naive CD8+ T cells from blood, with Jurkat cell RNA spiked in. The cell subset or site label, as the study defines it: FACS-sorted CD8+CD4-CCR7+CD45RA+ naive T cells. The TCR was taken from a human donor in good health. Some libraries in this study had Jurkat cell RNA spiked in. The DNA sequence is given as TGTGCCAGCAGTGCTCTAGCGGGGGGGCCTCGAGAGCAGTTCTTC. This gives the protein CASSALAGGPREQFF.